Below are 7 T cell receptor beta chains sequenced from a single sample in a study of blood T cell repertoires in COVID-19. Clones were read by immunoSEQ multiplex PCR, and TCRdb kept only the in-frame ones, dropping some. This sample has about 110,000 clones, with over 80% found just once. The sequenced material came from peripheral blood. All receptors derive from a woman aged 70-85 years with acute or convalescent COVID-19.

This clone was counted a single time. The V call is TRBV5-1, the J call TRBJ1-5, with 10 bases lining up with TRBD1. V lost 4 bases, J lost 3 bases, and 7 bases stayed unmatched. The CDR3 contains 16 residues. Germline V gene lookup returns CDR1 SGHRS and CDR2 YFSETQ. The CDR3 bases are TGCGCCAGCAGCCCCGGGACAGGGGTTTTCAATCAGCCCCAGCATTTT. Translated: CASSPGTGVFNQPQHF.

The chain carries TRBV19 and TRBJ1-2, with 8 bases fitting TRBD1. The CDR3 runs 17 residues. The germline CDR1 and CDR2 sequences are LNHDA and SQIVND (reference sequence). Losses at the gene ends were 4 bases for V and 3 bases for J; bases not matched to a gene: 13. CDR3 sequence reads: CASSTKTGAKKDYGYTF. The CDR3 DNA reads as TGTGCCAGTAGTACGAAGACAGGGGCAAAAAAGGACTATGGCTACACCTTC.

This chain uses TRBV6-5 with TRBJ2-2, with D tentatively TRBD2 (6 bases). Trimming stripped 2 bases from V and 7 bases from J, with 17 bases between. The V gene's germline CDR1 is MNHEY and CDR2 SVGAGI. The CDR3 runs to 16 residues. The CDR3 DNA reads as TGTGCCAGCAGTTACAGGCGTGGGGGGAGGATCGGGGAGCTGTTTTTT. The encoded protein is CASSYRRGGRIGELFF.

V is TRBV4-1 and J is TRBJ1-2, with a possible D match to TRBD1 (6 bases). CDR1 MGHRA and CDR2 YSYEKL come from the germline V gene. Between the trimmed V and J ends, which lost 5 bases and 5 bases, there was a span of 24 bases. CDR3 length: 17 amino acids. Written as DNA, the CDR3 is TGCGCCAGCAGCGACACAGGGCATTCGAGGCTGATGTATGGCTACACCTTC. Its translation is CASSDTGHSRLMYGYTF.

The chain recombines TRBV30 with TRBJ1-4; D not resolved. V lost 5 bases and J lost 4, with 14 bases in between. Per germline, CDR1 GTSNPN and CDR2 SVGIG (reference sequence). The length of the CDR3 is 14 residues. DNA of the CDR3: TGTGCCTGGTCGTCGGGGAAAAGTAATGAAAAACTGTTTTTT. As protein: CAWSSGKSNEKLFF.

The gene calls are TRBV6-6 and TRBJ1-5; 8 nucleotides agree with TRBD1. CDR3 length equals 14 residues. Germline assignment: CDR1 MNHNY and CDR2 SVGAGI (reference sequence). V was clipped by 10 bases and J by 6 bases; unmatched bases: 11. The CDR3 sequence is CATEPGGGGQPQHF. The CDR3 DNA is TGTGCCACCGAACCAGGGGGCGGGGGTCAGCCCCAGCATTTT.

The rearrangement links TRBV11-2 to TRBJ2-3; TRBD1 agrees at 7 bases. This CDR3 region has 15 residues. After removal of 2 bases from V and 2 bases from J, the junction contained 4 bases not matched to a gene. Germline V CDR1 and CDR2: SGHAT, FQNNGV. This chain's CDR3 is CASSLSGTDTDTQYF. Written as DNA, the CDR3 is TGTGCCAGCAGCTTATCCGGGACAGACACAGATACGCAGTATTTT. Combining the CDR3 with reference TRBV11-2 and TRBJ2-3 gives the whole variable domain EAGVAQSPRYKIIEKRQSVAFWCNPISGHATLYWYQQILGQGPKLLIQFQNNGVVDDSQLPKDRFSAERLKGVDSTLKIQPAKLEDSAVYLCASSLSGTDTDTQYFGPGTRLTVL.